This TCR beta chain was recovered during a study of CD8+ T cells in alopecia areata. A remark on this clone: Its antigen is unknown.

The CDR3 is 15 amino acids. V was shortened by 2 bases and J by 3 bases, with 13 bases between the two germline ends. From germline, CDR1 is WSHSY and CDR2 SAAADI. Whole-study results and caveats: Researchers report lesional scalp, most notably alopecia totalis/universalis, outstripped normal scalp in clonality.

The authors extracted RNA and reverse transcribed it into cDNA as the sequencing template. Clones were sequenced by immunoSEQ multiplex PCR, and TCRdb holds only the in-frame ones, with some missing. The table includes about 200,000 clones, about 61% detected once. The chain links TRBV10-2 to TRBJ1-2; a possible D gene is TRBD1 (5 bases). The source is a human donor in good health. Material for sequencing was CD8+ T cells sorted from blood. The CDR3 DNA sequence: TGCGCCAGCAGTGAGGGGCGGGTGGGGGACTATGGCTACACCTTC. This encodes CASSEGRVGDYGYTF.